One sample yielded the 29 T cell receptor beta chains listed below, sequenced in a study of blood T cell repertoires in COVID-19. Produced via immunoSEQ multiplex PCR; TCRdb's table is partial and in-frame only. Here the sample spans some 250,000 clones, more than 65% being singletons. The specimen sequenced was peripheral blood. The source is a woman between 18 and 29 years old with acute or convalescent COVID-19.

The chain carries TRBV7-2 and TRBJ1-2, with D perhaps TRBD1 (5 bases). CDR3 length: 16 residues. Germline CDR1 reads SGHTA; CDR2 reads FQGNSA. Trimming took 0 bases from V and 8 from J, leaving 19 bases between them. The CDR3 here is CASSLAGGTGSRGYTF. The CDR3 DNA reads TGTGCCAGCAGCTTAGCGGGGGGGACGGGGAGTCGCGGCTACACCTTC.

The genes are TRBV10-2 and TRBJ2-1; weak D call: TRBD2 (5 bases). With 3 bases removed from V and 6 bases from J, the gap between germline ends came to 12 bases. Germline assignment: CDR1 WSHSY and CDR2 SAAADI. The CDR3 runs 14 residues. The DNA of the CDR3 is TGCGCCAGCAGTGATTTAGGACTCGGCAATGAGCAGTTCTTC. Amino acid sequence: CASSDLGLGNEQFF.

The chain uses TRBV19 and TRBJ2-7, with D possibly TRBD1 on 6 matching bases. Germline V gene lookup returns CDR1 LNHDA and CDR2 SQIVND (reference sequence). V lost 10 bases, J lost 0 bases, and 19 bases lay in between. The CDR3 runs 15 residues. The chain's CDR3 is CATRRGQGISYEQYF. In DNA, the CDR3 is TGTGCCACCCGCCGGGGCCAGGGGATCTCCTACGAGCAGTACTTC. Based on the CDR3 plus reference TRBV19 and TRBJ2-7, the full variable domain is DGGITQSPKYLFRKEGQNVTLSCEQNLNHDAMYWYRQDPGQGLRLIYYSQIVNDFQKGDIAEGYSVSREKKESFPLTVTSAQKNPTAFYLCATRRGQGISYEQYFGPGTRLTVT.

The J gene is TRBJ2-7, the V gene TRBV7-2; D possibly corresponds to TRBD1 (5 bases). The CDR3 has 18 residues. Trimming pared 5 bases from V and 3 bases from J, leaving 26 bases between. Germline V gene sequence: CDR1 SGHTA, CDR2 FQGNSA. CDR3 DNA: TGTGCCAGCAGCGTAGTGGGCCCGTGGGCAGGGCCCGTCTACGAGCAGTACTTC. Protein sequence: CASSVVGPWAGPVYEQYF.

The V call is TRBV11-2, the J call TRBJ2-2; D is uncertain. CDR1 and CDR2 (germline): SGHAT, FQNNGV. V dropped 2 bases and J dropped 7 bases, with 14 bases sitting between them. The CDR3 is 15 residues long. As DNA, the CDR3 is TGTGCCAGCAGCTTACTGGGTTTATCGGGCGGGGAGCTGTTTTTT. Translation: CASSLLGLSGGELFF.

V gene TRBV7-2 combines with J gene TRBJ1-5, with 8 bases that match TRBD1. The CDR3 length is 15 residues. V lost 5 bases, J lost 4 bases, and 7 bases stayed unmatched. Germline CDR1 is SGHTA and CDR2 is FQGNSA. DNA for the CDR3: TGTGCCAGCAGCCTCCAACAGGGGGTTAATCAGCCCCAGCATTTT. Translating it yields CASSLQQGVNQPQHF.

The J gene is TRBJ2-7, the V gene TRBV25-1, with 8 bases matching TRBD2. Germline V gives CDR1 MGHDK, CDR2 SYGVNS. The CDR3 length is 16 residues. J was trimmed by 6 bases and V by 3 bases; bases with no gene match: 13. DNA for the CDR3: TGTGCCAGCAGTGATGGTGGGACTAGTTCTCGTCGCGAGCAGTACTTC. Protein sequence: CASSDGGTSSRREQYF.

The chain carries TRBV6-1 and TRBJ1-6; D may be TRBD1 (6 bases). Germline lookup yields CDR1 MNHNS and CDR2 SASEGT. The CDR3 extends over 20 amino acids. Trimming shortened V by 2 bases and J by 5 bases, and 25 bases separated the two germline ends. The CDR3 DNA follows: TGTGCCAGCAGTGAACAATCCCCGGGACATCCACCCGCGCATAATTCACCCCTCCACTTT. Its protein is CASSEQSPGHPPAHNSPLHF.

The chain has TRBV7-2 and TRBJ2-7, with TRBD1 matching over 9 bases. The CDR3 is 15 amino acids. In germline, CDR1 is SGHTA, CDR2 FQGNSA. After removal of 4 bases from V and 1 base from J, the junction contained 5 bases not matched to a gene. CDR3 sequence (DNA): TGTGCCAGCAGCTCTGGACAGGGGCTATCCTACGAGCAGTACTTC. Its protein product is CASSSGQGLSYEQYF. Looking up the rest from reference TRBV7-2 and TRBJ2-7 gives the full variable domain: GAGVSQSPSNKVTEKGKDVELRCDPISGHTALYWYRQSLGQGLEFLIYFQGNSAPDKSGLPSDRFSAERTGGSVSTLTIQRTQQEDSAVYLCASSSGQGLSYEQYFGPGTRLTVT.

V usage is TRBV7-8 and J usage is TRBJ1-1, with D unclear. CDR3 length: 12 residues. Germline assignment: CDR1 SGHVS and CDR2 FQNEAQ. Trimming took 1 base from V and 6 from J, leaving 6 bases between them. The chain's CDR3 is CASSLVRAEAFF. CDR3 nucleotide sequence: TGTGCCAGCAGCTTAGTTCGGGCTGAAGCTTTCTTT.

V and J are TRBV11-2 and TRBJ2-4; TRBD2 is a possible D gene (6 bases). Trimming shortened V by 5 bases and J by 0 bases, and 14 bases separated the two germline ends. In germline, CDR1 is SGHAT, CDR2 FQNNGV. CDR3 length: 16 residues. The CDR3 sequence is CASSPGGVEAKNIQYF. As DNA, the CDR3 is TGTGCCAGCAGCCCCGGAGGGGTAGAAGCCAAAAACATTCAGTACTTC.

The chain links TRBV6-5 to TRBJ1-2; 7 nucleotides agree with TRBD1. With 7 bases clipped from V and 4 bases from J, the junction kept 3 bases outside the gene matches. Germline CDR1 MNHEY, CDR2 SVGAGI. The CDR3 sequence is 12 residues long. CDR3 sequence: CASTGQVYGYTF. DNA of the CDR3: TGTGCCAGCACCGGACAGGTCTATGGCTACACCTTC.

V gene TRBV14 combines with J gene TRBJ2-5; 8 bases align to TRBD1. The germline V gene encodes CDR1 SGHDN and CDR2 FVKESK. With 5 bases clipped from V and 5 bases from J, the junction kept 10 bases outside the gene matches. This CDR3 contains 15 residues. The CDR3 loop reads CASSIRTGFLETQYF. The CDR3 DNA reads as TGTGCCAGCAGCATAAGGACAGGGTTCCTGGAGACCCAGTACTTC.

The sample holds many counts of this clone. The chain uses TRBV5-1 and TRBJ1-6; 11 bases align to TRBD1. The CDR3 loop spans 16 amino acids. V shed 4 bases, J shed 6 bases, and the junction held 6 bases outside the gene matches. Looked up from germline, CDR1 is SGHRS and CDR2 is YFSETQ. The CDR3 DNA reads as TGCGCCAGCAGCGTGGGACAGGGGGGTGGTAATTCACCCCTCCACTTT. Its protein product is CASSVGQGGGNSPLHF.

The J gene is TRBJ2-3, the V gene TRBV24-1; D possibly corresponds to TRBD2 (7 bases). Germline-derived CDR1 and CDR2 are KGHDR and SFDVKD. The CDR3 loop spans 17 amino acids. Between the trimmed V and J ends, which lost 1 base and 2 bases, there was a span of 15 bases. The CDR3 DNA follows: TGTGCCACCAGTGATTTAGGTATAGGGGGGGACACAGATACGCAGTATTTT. The encoded protein is CATSDLGIGGDTDTQYF.

This clone was detected a few times. The J gene is TRBJ1-2, the V gene TRBV9; 8 bases agree with TRBD1. Germline V lookup: CDR1 SGDLS, CDR2 YYNGEE. V lost 4 bases to trimming and J lost 4 bases; unmatched junction nucleotides: 9. This CDR3 comprises 15 residues. The DNA for the CDR3 is TGTGCCAGCAGCCCCGGGTCAGGGGGCATCTATGGCTACACCTTC. It is translated as CASSPGSGGIYGYTF.

This rearrangement joins TRBV28 to TRBJ1-5, with D maybe TRBD1 (5 bases). This CDR3 is built from 20 residues. V shed 8 bases and J shed 2 bases, with 31 bases lying between them. Germline assignment: CDR1 MDHEN and CDR2 SYDVKM. The CDR3 loop is CASSKAGVQVNSGGNQPQHF. DNA for the CDR3: TGTGCCAGCTCCAAAGCGGGTGTACAGGTGAACTCCGGGGGCAATCAGCCCCAGCATTTT.

J is TRBJ2-5 and V is TRBV6-5; a weak D match, TRBD2 (6 bases). V was trimmed by 3 bases and J by 1 base, leaving 12 bases between them. Germline V gives CDR1 MNHEY, CDR2 SVGAGI. The CDR3 is 15 residues long. The CDR3 loop is CASSYNTGAQETQYF. CDR3 DNA sequence: TGTGCCAGCAGTTATAACACGGGAGCCCAAGAGACCCAGTACTTC.

The chain employs TRBV13 and TRBJ2-7, with 10 bases aligning to TRBD2. In germline, CDR1 is PRHDT, CDR2 FYEKMQ (reference sequence). The CDR3 is 15 residues long. With 5 bases clipped from V and 3 bases from J, the junction kept 7 bases outside the gene matches. CDR3 sequence reads: CASSPGGLAVYEQYF. CDR3 in DNA: TGTGCCAGCAGCCCCGGAGGACTAGCGGTCTACGAGCAGTACTTC.

The J gene is TRBJ2-1, the V gene TRBV13; TRBD2 might be the D (6 bases). Germline CDR1 is PRHDT and CDR2 is FYEKMQ (reference sequence). The CDR3 is 17 residues long. V was cut by 5 bases and J by 2 bases, with 19 bases left in between. The DNA for the CDR3 is TGTGCCAGCAGCAAAGCTGAAGGGCGGGGACCCTACAATGAGCAGTTCTTC. Its translation: CASSKAEGRGPYNEQFF.

V usage is TRBV4-3 and J usage is TRBJ2-3, with 12 bases that match TRBD2. The CDR3 is 21 amino acids. Germline loops: CDR1 LGHNA, CDR2 YSLEER. V gave up 0 bases and J gave up 5 bases; unmatched junction bases: 18. CDR3 loop: CASSQDFAASGRAGYGDTQYF. The CDR3 DNA sequence: TGCGCCAGCAGCCAAGATTTTGCGGCTAGCGGGAGGGCCGGATATGGAGATACGCAGTATTTT.

This chain links TRBV6-2 or TRBV6-3 with TRBJ1-6; D is possibly TRBD1 (5 bases). Germline CDR1 reads MNHEY; CDR2 reads SVGEGT. Trimming took off 7 bases at V and 7 bases at J, with 17 bases between the two ends. CDR3 length equals 15 residues. The chain's CDR3 is CASTPMAGMNSPLHF. DNA for the CDR3: TGTGCCAGCACCCCCATGGCAGGGATGAATTCACCCCTCCACTTT.

This clone has only a few counts. CDR3 loop: CASSPRSPGEKLFF. In DNA form, the CDR3 reads TGTGCCAGTAGTCCCAGGTCCCCTGGGGAAAAACTGTTTTTT. The chain joins TRBV19 to TRBJ1-4; D gene unclear. From germline, CDR1 is LNHDA and CDR2 SQIVND (reference sequence). Trimming removed 5 bases from V and 8 bases from J, with 15 bases in between. The CDR3 is 14 amino acids.

The chain combines TRBV2 with TRBJ1-1, with D tentatively TRBD1 (5 bases). The V end was cut by 4 bases, the J end by 0 bases, with 6 bases between. The CDR3 is 13 amino acids. Germline loops: CDR1 SNHLY, CDR2 FYNNEI. CDR3 loop: CASSADMNTEAFF. DNA of the CDR3: TGTGCCAGCAGTGCGGACATGAACACTGAAGCTTTCTTT.

The rearrangement joins TRBV7-8 to TRBJ2-5, with 12 bases identical to TRBD2. V gave up 1 base and J gave up 3 bases; unmatched junction bases: 12. The CDR3 is 19 amino acids. Germline loops: CDR1 SGHVS, CDR2 FQNEAQ. The CDR3 DNA follows: TGTGCCAGCAGCTTAGGTTGGCTAGCGGGAGGGTCCGCCAAAGAGACCCAGTACTTC. This encodes CASSLGWLAGGSAKETQYF.

The CDR3 nucleotides read TGTGCCAGCTCCTACGGACAGGGATCAACTAATGAAAAACTGTTTTTT. Encoded protein: CASSYGQGSTNEKLFF. J is TRBJ1-4 and V is TRBV18; 8 nucleotides match TRBD1. J lost 0 bases, V lost 6 bases, and 6 bases had no gene match. CDR1 KGHSH and CDR2 LQKENI come from the germline V gene. CDR3 size: 16 residues.

This CDR3 is CAISTGTPEQFF. The CDR3 DNA follows: TGTGCCATTTCGACCGGGACTCCAGAGCAGTTCTTC. The rearrangement uses TRBV12-3 or TRBV12-4 and TRBJ2-1, with a weak D call TRBD2 (6 bases). The CDR3 has 12 amino acids. V lost 10 bases to trimming and J lost 10 bases, with 17 bases between them.

This rearrangement joins TRBV11-2 to TRBJ2-1, with a possible D match to TRBD1 (6 bases). Per germline, CDR1 SGHAT and CDR2 FQNNGV. With 7 bases removed from V and 5 bases from J, the gap between germline ends came to 15 bases. There are 14 residues in the CDR3. For the CDR3, the DNA is TGTGCCAGCACACCAGACAGGTCGGACAATGAGCAGTTCTTC. Amino acid sequence: CASTPDRSDNEQFF.

V is TRBV6-2 or TRBV6-3 and J is TRBJ2-5; 11 bases are a match to TRBD2. V dropped 3 bases and J dropped 12; count of bases not matched to a gene: 9. The CDR3 consists of 14 residues. Looked up from germline, CDR1 is MNHEY and CDR2 is SVGEGT. The CDR3 loop is CASSYSLAGGVEYF. The DNA of the CDR3 is TGTGCCAGCAGTTATTCGCTAGCGGGAGGTGTGGAGTACTTC.